Reported below is one TCR beta chain. Its specificity is not known. The donors belonged to the approximately 120-subject validation cohort, separate from the roughly 720-subject first cohort. This record comes from a study of cytomegalovirus exposure and HLA in healthy donors. Notes on the study in general: First-cohort TCR clusters tended to co-occur in the approximately 110 validation repertoires, a later analysis found. The classifier reportedly diagnosed cytomegalovirus status with high sensitivity and specificity. The study listed roughly 160 cytomegalovirus-associated TCR beta chains.

V lost 8 bases and J lost 7, with 14 bases in between. The V gene's germline CDR1 is DFQATT and CDR2 SNEGSKA (reference sequence). CDR3 size: 11 residues. Sequencing used immunoSEQ multiplex PCR; TCRdb keeps in-frame clones, though not all of them. Of 90,000 to 150,000 clones in the sample, roughly 90% were seen once. The J gene is TRBJ1-2, the V gene TRBV20-1, with D unresolved. This receptor was obtained from a young woman in good health and CMV-seropositive. The sequenced sample consisted of PBMCs. CDR3 loop: CSTRESSGYTF. CDR3 nucleotides: TGCAGTACCCGGGAGAGTAGTGGCTACACCTTC.